This TCR beta chain was identified during a study of identical twins. One entry per CDR3 protein, called by TCRdb with MiXCR from the 5' RACE reads. There are over 250,000 distinct CDR3 sequences in the sample; just under 9.5% occur only once, and roughly 7% lies in the top ten. Study-wide results and limits: Clonotypes of the beta chain that were abundant in cord blood carried fewer insertions (memory repertoires showed none).

This clonotype was observed a handful of times. Its antigen is unknown. The V end lost 3 bases, the J end lost 6 bases, and 9 bases lay between the germline ends. The CDR3 runs to 12 residues. Germline V CDR1 and CDR2: MDHEN, SYDVKM. This sample also appeared in a second study, on yellow fever vaccine responses in identical twins.

The TCR comes from a woman aged 18-29 years in good health. Sequencing was performed on CD8+ T cells sorted from blood. This sequence joins TRBV28 and TRBJ2-7; no reliable D call. CDR3 sequence: CASSFGRSEQYF. DNA of the CDR3: TGTGCCAGCAGTTTCGGCCGCAGCGAGCAGTACTTC.